This T cell receptor (beta chain) came from a study of cytomegalovirus exposure and HLA in healthy donors. Study overall: Falling in the Caucasian-associated ancestry cluster were about four fifths of a few hundred genotyped donors.

The CDR3 length is 16 residues. V trimming: 3 bases; J trimming: 1 base; junction bases outside the gene matches: 0. CDR1 MDHEN and CDR2 SYDVKM come from the germline V gene. The PCR ran on 60 Vbeta and 13 Jbeta primers. The table came from immunoSEQ multiplex PCR; TCRdb's copy has only in-frame clones and leaves some out. The sample records about 120,000 clones, around 75% being singletons. This rearrangement joins TRBV28 to TRBJ2-3; 14 bases map to TRBD2. Sequenced: PBMCs. This receptor was taken from a woman between 40 and 55 years old in good health and CMV-seropositive. The CDR3 DNA reads TGTGCCAGCAGTTTGACTAGCGGGAGGGGCACAGATACGCAGTATTTT. Residues: CASSLTSGRGTDTQYF.